This TCR beta chain derives from a study of T cells after yellow fever vaccination. Germline CDR1 SGHTA, CDR2 FQGNSA. This CDR3 has 15 amino acids. Trimming cost V 1 base and J 9 bases, with 13 bases left between them. Template-switching 5'RACE yielded the TCR cDNA; a universal primer site and UMIs were added in the process. A single record per CDR3 protein comes from TCRdb applying MiXCR to the 5' RACE reads. The sample shows 450,000 to 650,000 distinct CDR3 sequences, less than 25% of them seen only once. The study's findings and limits: Across the CD4 and CD8 compartments, a small share of clonotypes was present in both.

This clonotype was seen more than once but under ten times. The antigen is undetermined. The chain recombines TRBV7-2 with TRBJ1-6; no definite D call. The sequencing used PBMCs, collected approximately 22 days after the first yellow fever vaccination. The TCR was taken from a man between 18 and 29 years old who received the YFV17D yellow fever vaccine. The DNA for the CDR3 is TGTGCCAGCAGCTTAGGGGAGGGAATGGGTTCACCCCTCCACTTT. It translates to CASSLGEGMGSPLHF.